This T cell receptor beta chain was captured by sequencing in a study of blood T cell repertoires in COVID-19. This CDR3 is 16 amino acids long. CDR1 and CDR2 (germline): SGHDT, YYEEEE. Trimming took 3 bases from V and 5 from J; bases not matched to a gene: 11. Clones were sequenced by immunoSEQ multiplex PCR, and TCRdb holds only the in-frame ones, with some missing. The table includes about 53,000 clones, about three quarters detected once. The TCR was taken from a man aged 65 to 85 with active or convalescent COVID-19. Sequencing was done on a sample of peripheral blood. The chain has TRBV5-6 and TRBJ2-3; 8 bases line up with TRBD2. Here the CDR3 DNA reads TGTGCCAGCAGCTCTTGGACTAGCCTTATAGGAGATACGCAGTATTTT. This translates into CASSSWTSLIGDTQYF.